The 23 T cell receptor beta chains presented below share a single source sample, sequenced in a study of blood T cell repertoires in COVID-19. Method: immunoSEQ multiplex PCR; TCRdb's copy keeps in-frame clones and lacks some. The table records around 160,000 clones, 65% to 90% of them present only once. Sequences were obtained from peripheral blood. Receptors were obtained from a man in his 60s with acute or convalescent COVID-19.

This chain links TRBV18 with TRBJ2-3, with D perhaps matching TRBD2 (5 bases). Between the trimmed V and J ends, which lost 3 bases and 0 bases, there was a span of 7 bases. CDR1 KGHSH and CDR2 LQKENI come from the germline V gene. The CDR3 sequence is 14 residues long. As DNA, the CDR3 is TGTGCCAGCTCACCTCGGACTAGCACAGATACGCAGTATTTT. It yields the protein CASSPRTSTDTQYF.

This chain joins TRBV29-1 and TRBJ1-2, with 12 nucleotides matching TRBD1. This CDR3 is built from 13 residues. V trimming: 6 bases; J trimming: 7 bases; junction bases outside the gene matches: 6. Germline V lookup: CDR1 SQVTM, CDR2 ANQGSEA. CDR3 nucleotide sequence: TGCAGCGTGATGGGACAGGGGGCTGGTGGCTACACCTTC. Protein: CSVMGQGAGGYTF.

This chain links TRBV9 with TRBJ2-2, with 9 bases matching TRBD1. The CDR3 runs to 16 residues. The germline CDR1 and CDR2 sequences are SGDLS and YYNGEE. The V gene end was trimmed by 2 bases and the J gene end by 6 bases; junction bases not matched to a gene: 8. This chain's CDR3 is CASSVSGTGNSGELFF. The CDR3 coding sequence is TGTGCCAGCAGCGTTTCCGGGACAGGGAATTCCGGGGAGCTGTTTTTT.

This sequence joins TRBV19 and TRBJ2-3; D gene unclear. This CDR3 has 10 residues. The germline CDR1 and CDR2 sequences are LNHDA and SQIVND (reference sequence). Trimming took off 10 bases at V and 6 bases at J, with 8 bases between the two ends. The CDR3 loop is CATAEDTQYF. In DNA form, the CDR3 reads TGTGCCACCGCCGAGGATACGCAGTATTTT.

The J gene is TRBJ2-5, the V gene TRBV5-1; 11 nucleotides agree with TRBD1. The V gene end was trimmed by 0 bases and the J gene end by 4 bases; junction bases not matched to a gene: 2. The CDR3 runs 15 residues. CDR1 SGHRS and CDR2 YFSETQ come from the germline V gene. CDR3 sequence: CASSLADRGPETQYF. In DNA form, the CDR3 reads TGCGCCAGCAGCTTGGCGGACAGGGGGCCAGAGACCCAGTACTTC.

The chain carries TRBV3-1 (or the pseudogene TRBV3-2) and TRBJ1-2; a weak D match, TRBD1 (5 bases). Germline V CDR1 and CDR2: LGHDT, YNNKEL (reference sequence). The CDR3 runs 16 residues. Trimming took 0 bases from V and 2 from J, leaving 13 bases between them. The chain's CDR3 is CASSQEGARANYGYTF. The CDR3, as DNA: TGTGCCAGCAGCCAAGAAGGGGCACGGGCAAACTATGGCTACACCTTC.

This chain links TRBV10-3 with TRBJ1-1; D not certain. Per the germline V gene, CDR1 is ENHRY and CDR2 is SYGVKD. V was shortened by 4 bases and J by 1 base, with 10 bases between the two germline ends. This CDR3 has 14 amino acids. The CDR3 DNA sequence: TGTGCCATCAGTGGCCTGAGCCCGAACACTGAAGCTTTCTTT. This gives the protein CAISGLSPNTEAFF.

This sequence joins TRBV4-1 and TRBJ2-2; D uncertain. In germline, CDR1 is MGHRA, CDR2 YSYEKL. The CDR3 contains 18 residues. V lost 0 bases and J 2 bases, leaving 16 bases between the germline ends. This CDR3 reads CASSQDPFPESNTGELFF. CDR3 sequence (DNA): TGCGCCAGCAGCCAAGATCCGTTCCCCGAGTCTAACACCGGGGAGCTGTTTTTT.

V gene TRBV28 combines with J gene TRBJ2-1; TRBD1 aligns across 8 bases. With V trimmed by 6 bases and J by 7 bases, 8 bases remained unmatched. The germline CDR1 and CDR2 sequences are MDHEN and SYDVKM. The CDR3 is 14 residues long. CDR3 coding DNA: TGTGCCAGCAGGCCTGCGACAGGGGCGAATGAGCAGTTCTTC. Translated, it gives CASRPATGANEQFF.

This clone was observed once. The chain links TRBV29-1 to TRBJ2-2, with a possible D match to TRBD1 (5 bases). The CDR3 runs to 15 residues. Trimming removed 3 bases from V and 1 base from J, with 12 bases in between. Germline CDR1 reads SQVTM; CDR2 reads ANQGSEA. In DNA form, the CDR3 reads TGCAGCGTTGATAAGTCAGGGCGGAACACCGGGGAGCTGTTTTTT. Translating it yields CSVDKSGRNTGELFF.

The chain has TRBV4-1 and TRBJ1-6, with TRBD1 matching 8 bases. There are 16 residues in the CDR3. Trimming at V came to 1 base and at J to 9 bases, leaving 8 bases not matched to a gene. Germline loops: CDR1 MGHRA, CDR2 YSYEKL. For the CDR3, the DNA is TGCGCCAGCAGCCAAGGGACAGGGCGGGCGGGTTCACCCCTCCACTTT. This translates into CASSQGTGRAGSPLHF.

The rearrangement links TRBV5-1 to TRBJ2-1; 16 bases map to TRBD2. This CDR3 comprises 17 residues. With 3 bases clipped from V and 4 bases from J, the junction kept 4 bases outside the gene matches. The germline V gene encodes CDR1 SGHRS and CDR2 YFSETQ. The CDR3 DNA sequence: TGCGCCAGCAGCTGGGGACTAGCGGGAGGGAGGTACAATGAGCAGTTCTTC. It is translated as CASSWGLAGGRYNEQFF. Filled out from reference TRBV5-1 and TRBJ2-1, the complete variable domain reads KAGVTQTPRYLIKTRGQQVTLSCSPISGHRSVSWYQQTPGQGLQFLFEYFSETQRNKGNFPGRFSGRQFSNSRSEMNVSTLELGDSALYLCASSWGLAGGRYNEQFFGPGTRLTVL.

The chain is built from TRBV2 and TRBJ1-5; 8 bases line up with TRBD1. This CDR3 contains 15 residues. Losses at the gene ends were 1 base for V and 9 bases for J; bases not matched to a gene: 8. Looked up from germline, CDR1 is SNHLY and CDR2 is FYNNEI. CDR3 coding DNA: TGTGCCAGCAGTGAAGGGGGGCGGACAGGGAGGCCCCAGCATTTT. This sequence encodes CASSEGGRTGRPQHF. The full variable domain, with the rest looked up from reference TRBV2 and TRBJ1-5, is EPEVTQTPSHQVTQMGQEVILRCVPISNHLYFYWYRQILGQKVEFLVSFYNNEISEKSEIFDDQFSVERPDGSNFTLKIRSTKLEDSAMYFCASSEGGRTGRPQHFGDGTRLSIL.

This clone was recorded only once. The genes are TRBV19 and TRBJ2-2, with 8 bases lining up with TRBD2. Losses at the gene ends were 2 bases for V and 0 bases for J; bases not matched to a gene: 8. CDR3 length equals 18 residues. Per the germline V gene, CDR1 is LNHDA and CDR2 is SQIVND (reference sequence). Here the CDR3 DNA reads TGTGCCAGTAGTATAAGTAGCGGGGCTTTTTCGAACACCGGGGAGCTGTTTTTT. Translating it yields CASSISSGAFSNTGELFF.

The V call is TRBV6-5, the J call TRBJ1-1; possible D gene TRBD1, 6 bases. Between the trimmed V and J ends, which lost 3 bases and 0 bases, there was a span of 14 bases. This CDR3 spans 16 amino acids. The germline V gene encodes CDR1 MNHEY and CDR2 SVGAGI. CDR3 bases: TGTGCCAGCAGTTATCGCTGGGGGGGGCTGAACACTGAAGCTTTCTTT. The encoded protein is CASSYRWGGLNTEAFF.

This clone has more than one count but fewer than ten. This chain uses TRBV9 with TRBJ2-3; TRBD1 agrees at 8 bases. V was pared by 4 bases and J by 3 bases, with 7 bases of the junction left unmatched. This CDR3 comprises 15 residues. Germline V gene data show CDR1 as SGDLS and CDR2 as YYNGEE. CDR3 nucleotide sequence: TGTGCCAGCAGCACCCAGGACAGGGTTACAGATACGCAGTATTTT. Protein product: CASSTQDRVTDTQYF.

V and J are TRBV9 and TRBJ2-3; 7 nucleotides match TRBD1. Germline V gene sequence: CDR1 SGDLS, CDR2 YYNGEE. Germline trimming cut 3 bases from V and 2 bases from J; bases unmatched to any gene: 6. This CDR3 contains 15 residues. CDR3 in amino acids: CASSARQGDTDTQYF. The CDR3 DNA follows: TGTGCCAGCAGCGCGCGACAGGGCGACACAGATACGCAGTATTTT.

The genes are TRBV13 and TRBJ2-1, with TRBD2 matching over 15 bases. The V gene end was trimmed by 4 bases and the J gene end by 7 bases; junction bases not matched to a gene: 11. Germline-derived CDR1 and CDR2 are PRHDT and FYEKMQ (reference sequence). The CDR3 is 18 residues long. The CDR3 loop reads CASSYRTSGRAGRNEQFF. The CDR3 coding sequence is TGTGCCAGCAGCTACCGGACTAGCGGGAGGGCCGGGAGAAATGAGCAGTTCTTC.

The chain combines TRBV5-1 with TRBJ1-6; D may be TRBD1 (6 bases). CDR3 size: 16 residues. Trimming pared 0 bases from V and 4 bases from J, leaving 11 bases between. CDR1 is SGHRS, CDR2 YFSETQ, per germline. The DNA for the CDR3 is TGCGCCAGCAGCTTGGCCGGACAGTCTTATAATTCACCCCTCCACTTT. This codes for CASSLAGQSYNSPLHF.

The chain couples TRBV10-3 to TRBJ1-3, with D unresolved. From germline, CDR1 is ENHRY and CDR2 SYGVKD. The CDR3 extends over 16 amino acids. Trimming pared 3 bases from V and 1 base from J, leaving 13 bases between. CDR3 region: CAISDGGRGSGNTIYF. The CDR3 DNA reads TGTGCCATCAGTGACGGTGGGCGTGGGTCTGGAAACACCATATATTTT.

The V call is TRBV5-4, the J call TRBJ2-5; D may be TRBD2 (6 bases). The CDR3 has 16 amino acids. Trimming cost V 0 bases and J 2 bases, with 14 bases left between them. The germline V gene encodes CDR1 SGHNT and CDR2 YYREEE (reference sequence). CDR3 DNA sequence: TGTGCCAGCAGCTTGGCGCCGAATAGCGGACAAGAGACCCAGTACTTC. It codes for CASSLAPNSGQETQYF.

This chain links TRBV2 with TRBJ2-2; 7 bases are shared with TRBD2. Trimming cost V 10 bases and J 6 bases; bases outside gene matches: 11. The length of the CDR3 is 14 residues. Looked up from germline, CDR1 is SNHLY and CDR2 is FYNNEI. CDR3 amino acids: CATQASGPSGELFF. The CDR3 region has the DNA TGTGCCACTCAGGCTAGCGGTCCTTCCGGGGAGCTGTTTTTT.

The chain links TRBV6-4 to TRBJ1-2; 7 nucleotides line up with TRBD1. Germline trimming cut 5 bases from V and 4 bases from J; bases unmatched to any gene: 4. The CDR3 contains 13 residues. Germline CDR1 reads MRHNA; CDR2 reads SNTAGT. The CDR3 DNA sequence: TGTGCCAGCAGTCAGACAGGGCTCTATGGCTACACCTTC. It encodes CASSQTGLYGYTF.